This T cell receptor beta chain was captured by sequencing in a study of T cells in narcolepsy listed by TCRdb under 2018. For the study in its entirety: Patients with narcolepsy type 1 or type 2 (NT1, NT2) were enrolled in the study together with healthy control donors. To look for autoreactive T cells in narcolepsy patients that target self-antigens of hypocretin neurons (hypocretin, TRIB2), the study used TCR Vbeta sequencing to follow clonotypes in blood and CSF.

The trim is 4 bases for V and 0 bases for J, with a gap of 15 bases between the germline ends. Taken from the germline V gene, the CDR1 and CDR2 loops are LGHNA and YNFKEQ. The CDR3 numbers 17 residues from cysteine through phenylalanine. Just CDR3 DNA is preserved here, 51 bases in frame from base 1. Memory CD4+ T cells were sorted ex vivo from peripheral blood of narcolepsy patients and healthy controls for TCR Vbeta sequencing. Library generation was performed with the immunoSEQ multiplex PCR assay. Sourced from immuneACCESS, this table was stored by TCRdb with only in-frame sequences that have V and J called. A share of the clones is absent; for the studies checked, an unresolved V gene accounts for under half, and the remainder has no known explanation. For this sample the table gives around 26,000 clones, of which less than 65% were detected only once. 9.5% to 15% of the sample comes from the top ten.

Study-wide conclusions, independent of this receptor: Patients and controls had similar numbers of sequenced blood memory CD4+ clonotypes, with averages of approximately 40,000 in patients and 33,354 in controls. According to the report, autoreactive clonotypes were detected serially in the blood of the same patients and of different patients, but not in healthy controls. In plots comparing CSF and blood CD4+ T cell clonotypes from the same patient, HCRT-specific and TRIB2-specific autoreactive clonotypes were highlighted. Certain blood memory CD4+ repertoires from patients and controls had no sequences that matched autoreactive T cell clones.

Comment on this clone: No antigen is known for it. No base quality values were provided; no much bigger clone lies one nucleotide off.

The chain is encoded by TRBV4-2 joined to TRBJ2-2, with TRBD2 perhaps the D gene, on 7 matching bases. The sequenced material came from memory (CD45RA-) CD4+ T cells from blood. Per the publication, the cell subset or site label means: memory T cells sorted ex vivo from peripheral blood. The source of this sequence is a human donor in good health. The CDR3 reads CASSRGGGSTNTGELFF. Here is the DNA: TGTGCCAGCAGCCGGGGGGGCGGGAGCACGAACACCGGGGAGCTGTTTTTT.